Included here is one T cell receptor (beta chain) sequence, with context. Its antigen remains unknown. This entry is derived from a study of CD8 T cells in Susac syndrome. Treatment-naive patients with stable or active relapsing-remitting disease were the multiple sclerosis controls. Study results and caveats: That the number of individuals in its TCR sequencing and HLA analysis was relatively small was acknowledged by the study.

The RNA input was about 0.45 to 1 ug, and it was reverse transcribed with random hexamers. Via MiXCR, TCRdb re-called the immunoSEQ multiplex PCR reads, giving one row per CDR3 protein. The sample contains 200,000 to 300,000 distinct CDR3 sequences, roughly 93% of which appear only once. The sequence was obtained from a human donor with multiple sclerosis. Input material: CD4+ T cells from PBMCs.

The CDR3 DNA sequence: TGTGCCAGCAGTTTATCGGGCCCAGAGACCCAGTACTTC. It codes for CASSLSGPETQYF. The chain uses TRBV12-3 or TRBV12-4 and TRBJ2-5; D not certain. V lost 2 bases and J lost 4, with 8 bases in between. The CDR3 is made up of 13 amino acids.